This T cell receptor beta chain was profiled in a study of blood T cell repertoires in COVID-19. Whole-study context: Nucleic acid was either cDNA or gDNA, and it came from T cells, B-cell-depleted T cells, or PBMCs.

Measured with immunoSEQ multiplex PCR; TCRdb has only the in-frame clones, and not every one. This sample has around 180,000 clones, with less than 85% found just once. The length of the CDR3 is 13 residues. V was clipped by 6 bases and J by 3 bases, with 12 bases between them. Germline V gene sequence: CDR1 SEHNR, CDR2 FQNEAQ (reference sequence). The chain recombines TRBV7-9 with TRBJ2-7, with D unclear. The sequence was collected from a woman of 80 years or more with acute or convalescent COVID-19. What was sequenced was peripheral blood. The CDR3 here is CASSSGRYYEQYF. As DNA, the CDR3 is TGTGCCAGCAGTTCGGGTCGGTACTACGAGCAGTACTTC.